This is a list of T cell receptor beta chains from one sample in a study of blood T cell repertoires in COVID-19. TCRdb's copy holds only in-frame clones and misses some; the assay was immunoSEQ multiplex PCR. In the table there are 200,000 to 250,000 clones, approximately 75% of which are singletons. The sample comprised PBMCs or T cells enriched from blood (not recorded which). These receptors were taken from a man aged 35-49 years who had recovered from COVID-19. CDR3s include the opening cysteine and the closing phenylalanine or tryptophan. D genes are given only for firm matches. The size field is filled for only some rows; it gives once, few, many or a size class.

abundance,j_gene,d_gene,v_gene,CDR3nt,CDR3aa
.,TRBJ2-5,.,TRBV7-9,TGTGCCAGCAGCTTAGCAGGGAGAGAGACCCAGTACTTC,CASSLAGRETQYF
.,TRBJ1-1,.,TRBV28,TGTGCCAGCAGTTTATTCGGGGGGAACACTGAAGCTTTCTTT,CASSLFGGNTEAFF
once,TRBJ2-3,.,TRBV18,TGTGCCAGCTCCGTGGTGGGAGAGTCGACGCAGTATTTT,CASSVVGESTQYF
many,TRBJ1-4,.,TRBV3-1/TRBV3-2,TGTGCCAGCAGCCAATTAGAAGGAGCTAATGAAAAACTGTTTTTT,CASSQLEGANEKLFF
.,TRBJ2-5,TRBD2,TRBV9,TGTGCCAGCAGCCCTAGAAGCGGGGGGGCCGAAGTAAGTGGAGAGACCCAGTACTTC,CASSPRSGGAEVSGETQYF
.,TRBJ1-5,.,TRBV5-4,TGTGCCAGCAGCTTGCAGGGTTTCAATCAGCCCCAGCATTTT,CASSLQGFNQPQHF
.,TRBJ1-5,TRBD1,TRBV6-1,TGTGCCAGCAGTGAGTCGACAGGGCGACAGCCCCAGCATTTT,CASSESTGRQPQHF
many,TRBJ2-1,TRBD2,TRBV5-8,TGTGCCAGCAGCTCGGGGGGTAGGACCTACAATGAGCAGTTCTTC,CASSSGGRTYNEQFF
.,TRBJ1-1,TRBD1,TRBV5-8,TGTGCCAGCAGCCAGGACAGGGGGAGGACTGAAGCTTTCTTT,CASSQDRGRTEAFF
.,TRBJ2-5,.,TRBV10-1,TGCGCCAGCAGTGATGGGGCAGGGCCTCTTGAGACCCAGTACTTC,CASSDGAGPLETQYF
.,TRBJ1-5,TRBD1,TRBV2,TGTGCCAGCAGAGGGGGCAGTCCGCCCCAGCATTTT,CASRGGSPPQHF
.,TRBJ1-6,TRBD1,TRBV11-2,TGTGCCAGCAGCCGGCCCTCCGACAGGGACCCATACTTT,CASSRPSDRDPYF
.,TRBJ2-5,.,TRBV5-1,TGCGCCAGCACCTCCGGTGGTTTCCAAGAGACCCAGTACTTC,CASTSGGFQETQYF
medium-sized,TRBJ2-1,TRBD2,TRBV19,TGTGCCACCCGTGGGGGGGATCAGTTCTTC,CATRGGDQFF
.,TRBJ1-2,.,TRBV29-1,TGCAGCGTTGAAGACGCCATCGGGGGAAACTATGGCTACACCTTC,CSVEDAIGGNYGYTF
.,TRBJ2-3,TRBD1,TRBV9,TGTGCCAGCACCCTAGAGACAGGGGGGCGGGGTACGCAGTATTTT,CASTLETGGRGTQYF
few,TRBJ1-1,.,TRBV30,TGTGCCTGGAGAAGCCAAGTGAACACTGAAGCTTTCTTT,CAWRSQVNTEAFF
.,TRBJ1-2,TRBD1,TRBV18,TGTGCCAGCTCACCAAACCGGGACAGGGGAGGTGGCTACACCTTC,CASSPNRDRGGGYTF